This T cell receptor (beta chain) emerged from a study of cytomegalovirus exposure and HLA in healthy donors. Amplification used 60 Vbeta primers and 13 Jbeta primers. Clones were sequenced by immunoSEQ multiplex PCR, and TCRdb holds only the in-frame ones, with some missing. The sample consists of 150,000 to 200,000 clones, about four fifths of them appearing once. Trimming cost V 3 bases and J 7 bases; bases outside gene matches: 12. The CDR3 is 16 amino acids. Looked up from germline, CDR1 is MDHEN and CDR2 is SYDVKM. The specimen was PBMCs. The TCR originated in a man younger than 35 in good health and CMV-seronegative. The genes are TRBV28 and TRBJ1-2; 9 nucleotides line up with TRBD1. CDR3 in DNA: TGTGCCAGCAGTTTTGGGTGGACAGGGGAATTTTTTGGCTACACCTTC. This encodes CASSFGWTGEFFGYTF.